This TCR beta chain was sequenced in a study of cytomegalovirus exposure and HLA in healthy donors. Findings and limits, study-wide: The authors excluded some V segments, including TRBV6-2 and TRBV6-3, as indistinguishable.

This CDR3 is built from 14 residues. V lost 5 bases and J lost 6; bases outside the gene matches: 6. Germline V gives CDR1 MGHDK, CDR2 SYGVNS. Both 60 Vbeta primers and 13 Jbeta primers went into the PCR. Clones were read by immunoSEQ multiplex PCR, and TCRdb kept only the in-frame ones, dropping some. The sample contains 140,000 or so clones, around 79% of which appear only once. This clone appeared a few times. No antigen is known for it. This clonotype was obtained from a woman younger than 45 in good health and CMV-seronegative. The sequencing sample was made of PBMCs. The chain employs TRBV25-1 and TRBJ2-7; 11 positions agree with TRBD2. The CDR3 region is CASSFGTSGSEQYF. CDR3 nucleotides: TGTGCCAGCAGTTTCGGGACTAGCGGATCCGAGCAGTACTTC.